The 15 T cell receptor beta chains presented below share a single source sample, sequenced in a study of post-analysis software for immune sequencing data. Notes on the study in general: A few TRBV segments were significantly more frequent in patients than in controls. TRBV5-6, TRBV5-1 and TRBV20-1 were among these segments.

What these receptors recognize is not known. Unique molecular identifiers featured in each of the TCR beta cDNA libraries. TCRdb processed the PCR reads anew with MiXCR; each CDR3 protein has one entry. The repertoire holds 820,000 or so distinct CDR3 sequences, with 53% as singletons. Sequences were obtained from blood. The receptors originated from a girl between 5 and 17 years old with multiple sclerosis.

The table lists this clonotype with a few counts. The chain couples TRBV29-1 to TRBJ2-7; 9 bases fit TRBD1. This CDR3 has 13 residues. Germline V gene data show CDR1 as SQVTM and CDR2 as ANQGSEA. With V trimmed by 4 bases and J by 4 bases, 5 bases remained unmatched. The CDR3 here is CSVAFGQGYEQYF. In nucleotides, the CDR3 is TGCAGCGTTGCCTTTGGACAGGGGTACGAGCAGTACTTC.

The genes are TRBV7-3 and TRBJ2-1; D is uncertain. The J call may be wrong; the DNA end is better matched by TRBJ2-7. Germline CDR1 is SGHTA and CDR2 is FQGTGA. This CDR3 is 13 amino acids long. CDR3 amino acids: CASSLSRLDEQYF. CDR3 in DNA: TGTGCCAGCAGCCTATCACGGTTGGACGAGCAGTACTTC.

This chain links TRBV7-2 with TRBJ2-1; 7 bases map to TRBD2. The CDR3 totals 15 residues. From germline, CDR1 is SGHTA and CDR2 FQGNSA. J gave up 8 bases and V 2 bases, and 9 bases lay outside the gene matches. The CDR3 region is CASSLSRRGRDEQFF. CDR3 DNA sequence: TGTGCCAGCAGCTTAAGTCGGCGGGGGAGGGATGAGCAGTTCTTC.

In this sample, this clonotype turned up a few times. The chain recombines TRBV7-9 with TRBJ1-2, with 9 bases lining up with TRBD1. CDR1 and CDR2 (germline): SEHNR, FQNEAQ (reference sequence). The junction had 8 bases not matched to a gene; V was cut back by 6 bases and J by 6 bases. The CDR3 is made up of 14 amino acids. The CDR3 nucleotides are TGTGCCAGCAGTTTAAAACAGGGGGCCAATGGCTACACCTTC. It specifies CASSLKQGANGYTF.

V usage is TRBV20-1 and J usage is TRBJ2-4; possibly TRBD2 for D (6 bases). The germline V and J ends were trimmed by 3 bases and 13 bases, with 28 bases remaining between them. The germline CDR1 and CDR2 sequences are DFQATT and SNEGSKA (reference sequence). This CDR3 is built from 16 residues. In DNA form, the CDR3 reads TGCAGTGCTAGGTTCCGGGAGAGGCACCCCAGCACTGTGCAGTACTTC. As protein: CSARFRERHPSTVQYF.

The chain joins TRBV27 to TRBJ2-1, with D maybe TRBD2 (6 bases). CDR3 length equals 19 residues. The V gene's germline CDR1 is MNHEY and CDR2 SMNVEV (reference sequence). V was pared by 4 bases and J by 5 bases, with 27 bases between. Written as DNA, the CDR3 is TGTGCCAGCAGTTCCCTCCCCCTCGGGGGTCGCTTAAGGGACAATGAGCAGTTCTTC. This codes for CASSSLPLGGRLRDNEQFF.

The rearrangement joins TRBV12-3 or TRBV12-4 to TRBJ2-4; D is unclear. The V end was cut by 1 base, the J end by 7 bases, with 8 bases between. The CDR3 has 13 residues. In DNA form, the CDR3 reads TGTGCCAGCAGTTTAGGGGGTGCGAACATTCAGTACTTC. This codes for CASSLGGANIQYF.

The genes are TRBV12-3 or TRBV12-4 and TRBJ1-5; a weak D match, TRBD1 (6 bases). The V end was cut by 3 bases, the J end by 0 bases, with 9 bases between. The CDR3 has 15 amino acids. The CDR3 is CASSLIQGSNQPQHF. In DNA form, the CDR3 reads TGTGCCAGCAGTTTGATACAGGGTAGCAATCAGCCCCAGCATTTT.

Here the CDR3 DNA reads TGTGCCACCAGCAGAGATACCAGTTTCGATGAGCAGTTCTTC. Amino acid sequence: CATSRDTSFDEQFF. This chain connects TRBV15 to TRBJ2-1; D is ambiguous. Germline CDR1 reads LNHNV; CDR2 reads YYDKDF (reference sequence). CDR3 length: 14 amino acids. Trimming took 0 bases from V and 8 from J, leaving 11 bases between them.

This clonotype came up a few times. V usage is TRBV29-1 and J usage is TRBJ2-3, with 8 bases that match TRBD1. Germline CDR1 SQVTM, CDR2 ANQGSEA. This CDR3 is built from 11 residues. Trimming cost V 3 bases and J 11 bases; bases outside gene matches: 4. The CDR3 protein is CSVEWTGLQYF. As DNA, the CDR3 is TGCAGCGTTGAGTGGACAGGGCTGCAGTATTTT.

The rearrangement links TRBV7-8 to TRBJ2-5; D is uncertain. This CDR3 comprises 15 residues. In germline, CDR1 is SGHVS, CDR2 FQNEAQ. V was cut by 1 base and J by 0 bases, with 9 bases left in between. CDR3 coding DNA: TGTGCCAGCAGCTTAGAAACTGGGTACCAAGAGACCCAGTACTTC. It translates to CASSLETGYQETQYF.

This clonotype was detected only a few times. The rearrangement links TRBV24-1 to TRBJ2-1; the match to TRBD2 covers 9 bases. V lost 7 bases, J lost 0 bases, and 6 bases stayed unmatched. There are 16 residues in the CDR3. Per germline, CDR1 KGHDR and CDR2 SFDVKD. The CDR3 DNA is TGTGCCACCAGCGGTAGCGGGAGTAACTCCTACAATGAGCAGTTCTTC. It yields the protein CATSGSGSNSYNEQFF.

This clonotype was seen more than once but under ten times. This chain connects TRBV4-1 to TRBJ2-7; 9 bases align to TRBD2. Germline lookup yields CDR1 MGHRA and CDR2 YSYEKL. The V and J ends lost 3 bases and 2 bases, in that order; junction bases with no gene match: 5. This CDR3 comprises 15 residues. The CDR3 DNA reads TGCGCCAGCAGCCATGTACTAGCGGGCGCCTACGAGCAGTACTTC. Protein sequence: CASSHVLAGAYEQYF.

The chain has TRBV5-8 and TRBJ2-4; 9 bases map to TRBD1. V was clipped by 2 bases and J by 8 bases; unmatched bases: 5. The germline CDR1 and CDR2 sequences are SGHTS and YDEGEE. There are 14 residues in the CDR3. The DNA for the CDR3 is TGTGCCAGCAGCTTTGGGGACAGGGAGGACATTCAGTACTTC. It yields the protein CASSFGDREDIQYF.

With respect to this clonotype: The junction shows a germline mismatch at one end, possibly a read error. V and J are TRBV7-9 and TRBJ2-5, with 14 bases fitting TRBD2. CDR3 size: 15 residues. CDR1 is SEHNR and CDR2 is FQNEAQ in the germline V gene (reference sequence). DNA for the CDR3: TGTGCCAGCAGCTGGGGGACTAGCGGGAGCGAGACCCGGTACTTC. Protein: CASSWGTSGSETRYF. Based on the CDR3 plus reference TRBV7-9 and TRBJ2-5, the full variable domain is DTGVSQNPRHKITKRGQNVTFRCDPISEHNRLYWYRQTLGQGPEFLTYFQNEAQLEKSRLLSDRFSAERPKGSFSTLEIQRTEQGDSAMYLCASSWGTSGSETRYFGPGTRLLVL.